This passage covers 6 T cell receptor beta chains from one sample sequenced in a study of beta chain features in type 1 diabetes (dated by TCRdb to the late 2010s). The library came from the immunoSEQ multiplex PCR assay. The entire amount of isolated RNA was reverse transcribed using the High Capacity cDNA Reverse Transcription Kit, so the sequenced TCRB transcripts were expressed ones. TCRdb's version of the immuneACCESS table is confined to in-frame rearrangements and falls short of the full clone set. An unresolved V gene accounts for under half of the shortfall where checked; the remainder is of unknown origin. A total of hundreds of thousands of clones appear in this sample, roughly 16% of them only once. In total, the top ten clones hold roughly 0.025% of the sample. Material: naive CD4+ T cells from blood. In the paper's terms, the cell subset or site label means: true naive CD4+ T cells. The receptors derive from a woman aged 18-35 years in good health.

The rearrangement uses TRBV18 and TRBJ2-2; a possible D gene is TRBD2 (6 bases). Trimming took 2 bases from V and 7 from J, leaving 32 bases between them. The CDR3 extends over 21 amino acids. Germline values: CDR1 KGHSH, CDR2 LQKENI. CDR3 bases: TGTGCCAGCTCACCAGGGGGAGGCGAGACAACCTCCCGACGTACTGGCGGGGAGCTGTTTTTT. Translated, it gives CASSPGGGETTSRRTGGELFF.

This clone was picked up a small number of times. The rearrangement joins TRBV5-1 to TRBJ1-1; no firm D call. CDR1 and CDR2 from the germline V gene are SGHRS and YFSETQ. The V and J ends lost 10 bases and 1 base respectively, with 17 bases between them. The CDR3 has 14 amino acids. The CDR3 sequence: CASSGLDPNTEAFF. Written as DNA, the CDR3 is TGCGCCTCGAGCGGTTTGGATCCGAACACTGAAGCTTTCTTT.

This chain links TRBV29-1 with TRBJ2-1, with a tentative D call TRBD2 (5 bases). The CDR3 contains 14 residues. The germline V and J ends were trimmed by 6 bases and 4 bases, with 16 bases remaining between them. Germline V lookup: CDR1 SQVTM, CDR2 ANQGSEA. CDR3 DNA sequence: TGCAGCGTAGGGAGACTTCCCCTTTACAATGAGCAGTTCTTC. Encoded protein: CSVGRLPLYNEQFF.

The sample holds a few counts of this clone. This rearrangement joins TRBV5-1 to TRBJ2-1, with 7 positions matching TRBD1. The germline CDR1 and CDR2 sequences are SGHRS and YFSETQ. The CDR3 extends over 16 amino acids. The junction had 13 bases not matched to a gene; V was cut back by 7 bases and J by 3 bases. As DNA, the CDR3 is TGCGCCAGCGGGGAACAGGGGCCCCCTCTCTACAATGAGCAGTTCTTC. As protein: CASGEQGPPLYNEQFF. Together with reference TRBV5-1 and TRBJ2-1, the CDR3 gives the full variable domain: KAGVTQTPRYLIKTRGQQVTLSCSPISGHRSVSWYQQTPGQGLQFLFEYFSETQRNKGNFPGRFSGRQFSNSRSEMNVSTLELGDSALYLCASGEQGPPLYNEQFFGPGTRLTVL.

The J gene is TRBJ2-7, the V gene TRBV15; 12 positions match TRBD2. Per germline, CDR1 LNHNV and CDR2 YYDKDF (reference sequence). This CDR3 spans 14 amino acids. After removal of 0 bases from V and 9 bases from J, the junction contained 3 bases not matched to a gene. The CDR3 loop is CATSRETSGSRQYF. CDR3 DNA sequence: TGTGCCACCAGCAGAGAGACTAGCGGGAGTAGGCAGTACTTC.

Only a few counts were recorded for this clone. The chain recombines TRBV4-1 with TRBJ2-7, with D unclear. Germline assignment: CDR1 MGHRA and CDR2 YSYEKL. V was cut by 0 bases and J by 0 bases, with 6 bases left in between. The CDR3 is 14 residues long. The CDR3, as DNA: TGCGCCAGCAGCCAAGATCCCGGCTCCTACGAGCAGTACTTC. This translates into CASSQDPGSYEQYF.